This passage covers 14 T cell receptor beta chains from one sample sequenced in a study of regulatory T cells in long-lasting Graves disease. Arm-PCR of CDR3 regions and iRepertoire HTBI primers were used to build TCR beta libraries. In TCRdb, the multiplex PCR reads were re-called with MiXCR into one record per CDR3 protein. Found here are 400,000 to 500,000 distinct CDR3 sequences, about 17% of them singletons; the top ten hold under 30%. The time point: newly diagnosed GD, antithyroid drugs for less than 3 months. Generation of the TCR library employed RNA extracted from PBMCs. The same data also went into a second study, on T cells in Graves' hyperthyroidism and ophthalmopathy.

The material sequenced was peripheral blood mononuclear cells (PBMCs), taken at new diagnosis, from a patient treated with antithyroid drugs. Every receptor here comes from a woman younger than 35 with Graves disease.

The chain combines TRBV19 with TRBJ1-4, with D possibly being TRBD1 (6 bases). The CDR3 runs 17 residues. The germline gives CDR1 LNHDA, CDR2 SQIVND (reference sequence). Trimming cost V 6 bases and J 2 bases, with 19 bases left between them. The chain's CDR3 is CASRPQGSRVTNEKLFF. DNA for the CDR3: TGTGCCAGTAGACCACAGGGAAGCAGGGTCACTAATGAAAAACTGTTTTTT.

This clonotype was counted at least ten times. The rearrangement links TRBV6-2 or TRBV6-3 to TRBJ2-7; TRBD2 aligns across 12 bases. Trimming removed 5 bases from V and 4 bases from J; junction bases left unmatched: 3. The germline V gene has CDR1 MNHEY and CDR2 SVGEGT. This CDR3 spans 14 amino acids. CDR3 region: CASSGTSGQYEQYF. The CDR3 nucleotides read TGTGCCAGCAGTGGGACTAGCGGGCAATACGAGCAGTACTTC.

This chain joins TRBV6-2 or TRBV6-3 and TRBJ2-7; weak D call: TRBD2 (5 bases). This CDR3 spans 14 amino acids. CDR1 is MNHEY and CDR2 is SVGEGT in the germline V gene. Trimming took off 4 bases at V and 0 bases at J, with 10 bases between the two ends. The CDR3 loop is CASSFTRDSYEQYF. CDR3 bases: TGTGCCAGCAGTTTTACCCGGGACTCCTACGAGCAGTACTTC.

This clonotype was found many times. This chain connects TRBV7-9 to TRBJ2-1; possibly TRBD2 for D (6 bases). Per the germline V gene, CDR1 is SEHNR and CDR2 is FQNEAQ (reference sequence). V lost 5 bases and J lost 10, with 18 bases in between. The CDR3 consists of 14 residues. This chain's CDR3 is CASSQPLAVWEQFF. CDR3 nucleotide sequence: TGTGCCAGCAGCCAACCACTAGCCGTTTGGGAGCAGTTCTTC.

The chain carries TRBV6-1 and TRBJ1-5; D remains unclear. The germline gives CDR1 MNHNS, CDR2 SASEGT. The CDR3 spans 13 residues. The V end was cut by 7 bases, the J end by 5 bases, with 12 bases between. CDR3 amino acids: CASTLNTYQPQHF. CDR3 coding DNA: TGTGCCAGCACCCTGAATACCTATCAGCCCCAGCATTTT.

Many counts were recorded for this clonotype. The genes are TRBV28 and TRBJ1-1; tentative D call: TRBD1 (6 bases). The germline V gene encodes CDR1 MDHEN and CDR2 SYDVKM. V was pared by 1 base and J by 11 bases, with 23 bases between. CDR3 length: 16 residues. CDR3 nucleotide sequence: TGTGCCAGCAGTTTATCGGGGGGCGACGGCCCTCGTAGGGCTTTCTTT. Its translation is CASSLSGGDGPRRAFF.

Ten or more counts support this clonotype. The chain carries TRBV2 and TRBJ2-1, with 9 nucleotides matching TRBD2. The CDR3 loop spans 12 amino acids. Germline lookup yields CDR1 SNHLY and CDR2 FYNNEI. Trimming at V came to 7 bases and at J to 10 bases, leaving 5 bases not matched to a gene. As DNA, the CDR3 is TGTGCCAGCACCCCCGCGGGGGGGGAGCAGTTCTTC. Its protein is CASTPAGGEQFF.

This clonotype came up a few times. This sequence joins TRBV11-2 and TRBJ2-3; 7 bases line up with TRBD2. This CDR3 is 17 amino acids long. Germline CDR1 and CDR2: SGHAT and FQNNGV. The J segment lost 2 bases and the V segment lost 0 bases, leaving 8 bases of the junction unmatched. CDR3 nucleotides: TGTGCCAGCAGCTTAGAGATCGCTAGCGGTCACACAGATACGCAGTATTTT. Its protein is CASSLEIASGHTDTQYF.

This clonotype came up once. This chain uses TRBV7-3 with TRBJ2-2; 14 bases are shared with TRBD2. CDR3 length equals 18 residues. From germline, CDR1 is SGHTA and CDR2 FQGTGA. Unmatched junction bases numbered 8, after V lost 4 bases and J lost 4 bases. CDR3 sequence: CASSSGLAGAVGTGELFF. The CDR3 DNA reads TGTGCCAGCAGCTCGGGACTAGCGGGAGCGGTAGGCACCGGGGAGCTGTTTTTT.

This sequence joins TRBV6-2 or TRBV6-3 and TRBJ1-1; 8 bases agree with TRBD1. The V segment lost 4 bases and the J segment 6 bases; nucleotides outside the gene matches: 7. CDR3 length: 14 residues. Germline V gene lookup returns CDR1 MNHEY and CDR2 SVGEGT. CDR3 bases: TGTGCCAGCAGTTGGGTGACAGGGGTAGCTGAAGCTTTCTTT. This encodes CASSWVTGVAEAFF.

This clonotype turned up a few times. The rearrangement uses TRBV6-1 and TRBJ2-5; perhaps TRBD2 as D (6 bases). V lost 8 bases and J 3 bases, leaving 19 bases between the germline ends. Germline loops: CDR1 MNHNS, CDR2 SASEGT. The CDR3 sequence is 15 residues long. CDR3 amino acids: CASREQAERKETQYF. CDR3 sequence (DNA): TGTGCCAGCCGGGAGCAGGCGGAACGAAAAGAGACCCAGTACTTC.

This clonotype was counted at least ten times. The chain has TRBV30 and TRBJ2-3; 8 bases agree with TRBD2. V lost 3 bases to trimming and J lost 5 bases; unmatched junction nucleotides: 7. The germline V gene encodes CDR1 GTSNPN and CDR2 SVGIG (reference sequence). The CDR3 sequence is 14 residues long. The CDR3 reads CAWSPSGREDTQYF. The CDR3 region has the DNA TGTGCCTGGAGCCCCAGCGGGAGAGAAGATACGCAGTATTTT.

The rearrangement uses TRBV4-1 and TRBJ2-7, with TRBD1 matching 9 bases. CDR1 is MGHRA, CDR2 YSYEKL, per germline. CDR3 length: 15 residues. After removal of 5 bases from V and 5 bases from J, the junction contained 10 bases not matched to a gene. In nucleotides, the CDR3 is TGCGCCAGCAGCAAAAGGACAGGGGCTTCGGACGAGCAGTACTTC. Encoded protein: CASSKRTGASDEQYF.

CDR3 nucleotide sequence: TGTGCCACCAGTGGGGGAAGCACTGATTTGATGTTTTTT. This gives the protein CATSGGSTDLMFF. The chain combines TRBV24-1 with TRBJ2-2; D unclear. Germline loops: CDR1 KGHDR, CDR2 SFDVKD. The CDR3 totals 13 residues. Trimming shortened V by 5 bases and J by 15 bases, and 18 bases separated the two germline ends.